This entry describes one TCR beta chain. The target antigen is unknown. The record originates from a study of shared clonotypes between healthy human individuals. The repertoire was sequenced with immunoSEQ multiplex PCR; TCRdb's copy has only in-frame clones and lacks some. This sample yields over a million clones, of which 95% to 99% are seen a single time; 0.45% belongs to the top ten. V shed 4 bases, J shed 5 bases, and the junction held 9 bases outside the gene matches. Germline loops: CDR1 SGHRS, CDR2 YFSETQ. The CDR3 is made up of 16 amino acids. Points from the study as a whole: Clonotype sharing among donors was thought likely to change with sequencing depth. In this cohort, only blood was sampled, and tissue repertoires likely differ.

The sample taken for sequencing was naive CD4+ T cells sorted from blood. Stated subset: CD45RA+ positively selected. This TCR came from a man aged 25-40 years in good health. This chain connects TRBV5-1 to TRBJ2-7; 13 bases agree with TRBD2. CDR3: CASSPWTSGSRNEQYF. CDR3 coding DNA: TGCGCCAGCAGCCCCTGGACTAGCGGGAGTCGGAACGAGCAGTACTTC.